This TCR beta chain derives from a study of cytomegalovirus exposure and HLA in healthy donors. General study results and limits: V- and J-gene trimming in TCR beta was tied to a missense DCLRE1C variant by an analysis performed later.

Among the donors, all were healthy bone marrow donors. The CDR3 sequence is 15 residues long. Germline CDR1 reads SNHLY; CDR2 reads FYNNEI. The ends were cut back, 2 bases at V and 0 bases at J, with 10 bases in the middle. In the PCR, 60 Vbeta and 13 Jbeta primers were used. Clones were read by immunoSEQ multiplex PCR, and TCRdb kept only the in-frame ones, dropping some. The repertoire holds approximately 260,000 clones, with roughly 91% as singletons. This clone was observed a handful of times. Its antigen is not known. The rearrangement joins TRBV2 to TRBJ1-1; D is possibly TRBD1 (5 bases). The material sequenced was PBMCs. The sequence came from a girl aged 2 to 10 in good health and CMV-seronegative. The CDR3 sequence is CASSELTAMNTEAFF. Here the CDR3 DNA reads TGTGCCAGCAGTGAATTGACAGCCATGAACACTGAAGCTTTCTTT.